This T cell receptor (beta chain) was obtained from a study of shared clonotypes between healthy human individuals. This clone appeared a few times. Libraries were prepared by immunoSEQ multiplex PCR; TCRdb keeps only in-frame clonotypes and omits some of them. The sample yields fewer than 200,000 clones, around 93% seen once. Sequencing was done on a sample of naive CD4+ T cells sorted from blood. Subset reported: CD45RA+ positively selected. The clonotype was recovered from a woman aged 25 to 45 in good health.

CDR3 protein: CASSRDPNQPQHF. For the CDR3, the DNA is TGTGCCAGTAGTCGGGACCCAAATCAGCCCCAGCATTTT. V and J are TRBV19 and TRBJ1-5; weak D call: TRBD1 (5 bases). V lost 5 bases to trimming and J lost 4 bases, with 9 bases between them. CDR1 is LNHDA and CDR2 is SQIVND in the germline V gene (reference sequence). The CDR3 has 13 amino acids.